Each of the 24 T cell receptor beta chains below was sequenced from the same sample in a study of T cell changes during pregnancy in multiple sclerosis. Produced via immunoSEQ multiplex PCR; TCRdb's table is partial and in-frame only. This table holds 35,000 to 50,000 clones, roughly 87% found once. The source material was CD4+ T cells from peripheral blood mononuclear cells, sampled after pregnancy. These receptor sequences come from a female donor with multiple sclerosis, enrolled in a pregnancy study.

In DNA form, the CDR3 reads TGTGCCACCAGCAGAGATCCGACTAGCGGGAGCGTGAGCTCCTACAATGAGCAGTTCTTC. This encodes CATSRDPTSGSVSSYNEQFF. The J gene is TRBJ2-1, the V gene TRBV15, with 12 bases lining up with TRBD2. V gave up 0 bases and J gave up 0 bases; unmatched junction bases: 9. In germline, CDR1 is LNHNV, CDR2 YYDKDF (reference sequence). The CDR3 is 20 amino acids.

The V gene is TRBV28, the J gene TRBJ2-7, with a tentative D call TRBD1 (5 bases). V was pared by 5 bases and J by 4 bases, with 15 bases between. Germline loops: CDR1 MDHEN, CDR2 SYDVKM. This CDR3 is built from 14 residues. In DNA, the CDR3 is TGTGCCAGCAGTCCCGCCGAGACAGTTTACGAGCAGTACTTC. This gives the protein CASSPAETVYEQYF. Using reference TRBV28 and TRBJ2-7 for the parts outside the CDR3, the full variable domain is DVKVTQSSRYLVKRTGEKVFLECVQDMDHENMFWYRQDPGLGLRLIYFSYDVKMKEKGDIPEGYSVSREKKERFSLILESASTNQTSMYLCASSPAETVYEQYFGPGTRLTVT.

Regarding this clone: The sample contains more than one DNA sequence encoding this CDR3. The DNA of the CDR3 is TGCGCCAGCAGCTTGGGGGACTCCACAGATACGCAGTATTTT. Translating gives CASSLGDSTDTQYF. V usage is TRBV5-1 and J usage is TRBJ2-3; D perhaps matches TRBD2 (6 bases). This CDR3 is built from 14 residues. Germline assignment: CDR1 SGHRS and CDR2 YFSETQ. Trimming took off 0 bases at V and 2 bases at J, with 7 bases between the two ends.

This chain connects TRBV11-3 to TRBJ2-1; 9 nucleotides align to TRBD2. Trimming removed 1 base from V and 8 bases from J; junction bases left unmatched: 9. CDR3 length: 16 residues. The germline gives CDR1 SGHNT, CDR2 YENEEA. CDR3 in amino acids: CASSLGGGRVGDEQFF. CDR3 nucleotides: TGTGCCAGCAGCTTAGGCGGCGGGAGGGTAGGGGATGAGCAGTTCTTC.

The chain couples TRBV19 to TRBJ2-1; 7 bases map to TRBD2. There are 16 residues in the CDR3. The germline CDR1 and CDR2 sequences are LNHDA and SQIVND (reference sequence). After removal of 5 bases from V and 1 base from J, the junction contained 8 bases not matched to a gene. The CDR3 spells CASSPRRESSYNEQFF. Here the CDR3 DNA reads TGTGCCAGTAGTCCCCGGCGGGAGAGTTCCTACAATGAGCAGTTCTTC.

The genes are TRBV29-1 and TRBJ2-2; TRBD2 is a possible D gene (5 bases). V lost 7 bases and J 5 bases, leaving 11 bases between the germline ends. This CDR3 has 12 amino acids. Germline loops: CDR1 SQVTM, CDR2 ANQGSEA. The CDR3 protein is CSAGKGTGELFF. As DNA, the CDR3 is TGCAGCGCCGGGAAAGGAACCGGGGAGCTGTTTTTT.

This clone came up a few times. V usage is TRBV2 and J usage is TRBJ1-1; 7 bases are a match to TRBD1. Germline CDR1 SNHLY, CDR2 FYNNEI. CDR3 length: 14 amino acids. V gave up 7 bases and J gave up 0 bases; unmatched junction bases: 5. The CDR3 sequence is CASIPDRMNTEAFF. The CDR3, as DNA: TGTGCCAGCATTCCGGACAGGATGAACACTGAAGCTTTCTTT.

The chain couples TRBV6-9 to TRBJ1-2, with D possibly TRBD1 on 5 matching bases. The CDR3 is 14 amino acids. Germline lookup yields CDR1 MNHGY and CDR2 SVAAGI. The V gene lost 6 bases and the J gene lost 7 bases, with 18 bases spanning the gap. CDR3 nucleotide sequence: TGTGCCAGCAGAGCAGAGACAGCTTCGGGTGGCTACACCTTC. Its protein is CASRAETASGGYTF.

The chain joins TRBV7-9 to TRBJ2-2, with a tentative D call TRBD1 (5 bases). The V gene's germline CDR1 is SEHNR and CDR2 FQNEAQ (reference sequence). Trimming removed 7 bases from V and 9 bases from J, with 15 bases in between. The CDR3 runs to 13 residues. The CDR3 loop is CASTVGQTRELFF. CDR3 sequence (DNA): TGTGCCAGCACCGTGGGGCAGACCCGGGAGCTGTTTTTT. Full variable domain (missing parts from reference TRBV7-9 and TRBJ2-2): DTGVSQNPRHKITKRGQNVTFRCDPISEHNRLYWYRQTLGQGPEFLTYFQNEAQLEKSRLLSDRFSAERPKGSFSTLEIQRTEQGDSAMYLCASTVGQTRELFFGEGSRLTVL.

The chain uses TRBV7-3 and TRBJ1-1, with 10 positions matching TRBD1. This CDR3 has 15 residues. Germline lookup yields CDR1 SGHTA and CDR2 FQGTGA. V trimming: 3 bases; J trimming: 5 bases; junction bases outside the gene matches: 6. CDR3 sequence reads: CASSLTGGVGTEAFF. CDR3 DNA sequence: TGTGCCAGCAGCTTGACAGGGGGCGTGGGTACTGAAGCTTTCTTT. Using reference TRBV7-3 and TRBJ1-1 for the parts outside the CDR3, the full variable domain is GAGVSQTPSNKVTEKGKYVELRCDPISGHTALYWYRQSLGQGPEFLIYFQGTGAADDSGLPNDRFFAVRPEGSVSTLKIQRTERGDSAVYLCASSLTGGVGTEAFFGQGTRLTVV.

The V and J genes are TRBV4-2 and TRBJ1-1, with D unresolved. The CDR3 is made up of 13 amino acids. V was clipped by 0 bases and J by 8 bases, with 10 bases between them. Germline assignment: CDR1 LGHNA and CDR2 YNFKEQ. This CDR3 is CASSQDPFSEAFF. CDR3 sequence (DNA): TGTGCCAGCAGCCAAGATCCCTTTTCGGAAGCTTTCTTT.

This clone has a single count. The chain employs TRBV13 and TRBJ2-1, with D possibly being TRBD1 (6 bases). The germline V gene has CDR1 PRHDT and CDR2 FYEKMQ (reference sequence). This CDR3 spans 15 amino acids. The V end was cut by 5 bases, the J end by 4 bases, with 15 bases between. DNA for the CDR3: TGTGCCAGCAGCCTCCTCTTGGACAGATACAATGAGCAGTTCTTC. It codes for CASSLLLDRYNEQFF. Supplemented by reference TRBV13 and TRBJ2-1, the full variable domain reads AAGVIQSPRHLIKEKRETATLKCYPIPRHDTVYWYQQGPGQDPQFLISFYEKMQSDKGSIPDRFSAQQFSDYHSELNMSSLELGDSALYFCASSLLLDRYNEQFFGPGTRLTVL.

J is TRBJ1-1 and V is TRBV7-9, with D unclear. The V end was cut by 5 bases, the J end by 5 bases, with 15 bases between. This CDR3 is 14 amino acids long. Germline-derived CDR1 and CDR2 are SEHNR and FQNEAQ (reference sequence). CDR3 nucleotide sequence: TGTGCCAGCAGCCAACGGGAGAGAGTGACTGAAGCTTTCTTT. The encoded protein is CASSQRERVTEAFF. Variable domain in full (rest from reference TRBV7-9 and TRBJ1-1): DTGVSQNPRHKITKRGQNVTFRCDPISEHNRLYWYRQTLGQGPEFLTYFQNEAQLEKSRLLSDRFSAERPKGSFSTLEIQRTEQGDSAMYLCASSQRERVTEAFFGQGTRLTVV.

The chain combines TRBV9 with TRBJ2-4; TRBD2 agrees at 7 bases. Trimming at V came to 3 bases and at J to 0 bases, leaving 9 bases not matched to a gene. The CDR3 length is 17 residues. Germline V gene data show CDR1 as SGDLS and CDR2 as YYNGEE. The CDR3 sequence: CASSAHGEGLAKNIQYF. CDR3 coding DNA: TGTGCCAGCAGCGCCCATGGGGAGGGCCTAGCCAAAAACATTCAGTACTTC.

DNA of the CDR3: TGTGCCAGTAGTATTAGCGGGAGAGAAACAGATACGCAGTATTTT. Amino acid sequence: CASSISGRETDTQYF. The chain employs TRBV19 and TRBJ2-3; 9 nucleotides agree with TRBD2. The CDR3 is 15 residues long. CDR1 and CDR2 from the germline V gene are LNHDA and SQIVND (reference sequence). Trimming cost V 3 bases and J 3 bases; bases outside gene matches: 4.

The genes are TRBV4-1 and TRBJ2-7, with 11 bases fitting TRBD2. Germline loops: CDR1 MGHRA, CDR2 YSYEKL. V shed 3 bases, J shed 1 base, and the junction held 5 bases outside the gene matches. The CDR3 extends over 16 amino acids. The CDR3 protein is CASSQGTSGGSYEQYF. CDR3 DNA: TGCGCCAGCAGCCAGGGAACTAGCGGGGGTTCCTACGAGCAGTACTTC.

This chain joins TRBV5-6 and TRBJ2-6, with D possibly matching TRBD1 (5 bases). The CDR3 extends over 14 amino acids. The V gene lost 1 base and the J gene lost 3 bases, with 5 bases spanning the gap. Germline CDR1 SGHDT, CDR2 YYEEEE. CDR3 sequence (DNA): TGTGCCAGCAGCTTGAGGGGTGGGGCCAACGTCCTGACTTTC. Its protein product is CASSLRGGANVLTF.

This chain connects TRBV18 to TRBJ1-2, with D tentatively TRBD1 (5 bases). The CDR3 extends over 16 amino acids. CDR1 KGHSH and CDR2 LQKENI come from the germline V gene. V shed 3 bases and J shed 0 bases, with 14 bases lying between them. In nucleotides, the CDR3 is TGTGCCAGCTCACCTCTCCAGGGTGGAGCTAACTATGGCTACACCTTC. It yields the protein CASSPLQGGANYGYTF.

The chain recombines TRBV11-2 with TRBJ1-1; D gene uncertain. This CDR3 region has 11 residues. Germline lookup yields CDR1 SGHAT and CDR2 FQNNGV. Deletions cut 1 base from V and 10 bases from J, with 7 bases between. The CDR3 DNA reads TGTGCCAGCAGCTTAGGGGGAGTAGCTTTCTTT. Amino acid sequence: CASSLGGVAFF. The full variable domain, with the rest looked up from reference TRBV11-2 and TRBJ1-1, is EAGVAQSPRYKIIEKRQSVAFWCNPISGHATLYWYQQILGQGPKLLIQFQNNGVVDDSQLPKDRFSAERLKGVDSTLKIQPAKLEDSAVYLCASSLGGVAFFGQGTRLTVV.

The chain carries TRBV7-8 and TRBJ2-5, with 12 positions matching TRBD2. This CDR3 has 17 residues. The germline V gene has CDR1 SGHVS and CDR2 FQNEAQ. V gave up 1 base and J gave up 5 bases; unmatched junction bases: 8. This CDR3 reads CASSLVPSGRARETQYF. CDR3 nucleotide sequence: TGTGCCAGCAGCTTAGTCCCTAGCGGGAGGGCCAGGGAGACCCAGTACTTC.

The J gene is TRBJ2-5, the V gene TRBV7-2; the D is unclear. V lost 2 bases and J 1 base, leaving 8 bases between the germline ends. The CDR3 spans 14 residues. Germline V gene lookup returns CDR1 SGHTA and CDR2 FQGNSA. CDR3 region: CASSLMTIQETQYF. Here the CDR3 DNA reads TGTGCCAGCAGCTTAATGACAATCCAAGAGACCCAGTACTTC.

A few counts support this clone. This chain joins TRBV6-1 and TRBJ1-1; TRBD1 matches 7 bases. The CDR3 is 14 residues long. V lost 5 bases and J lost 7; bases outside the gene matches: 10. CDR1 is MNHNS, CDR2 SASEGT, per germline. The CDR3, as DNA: TGTGCCAGCAGTTCTGGTCAGGGGGTCGTTGAAGCTTTCTTT. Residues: CASSSGQGVVEAFF.

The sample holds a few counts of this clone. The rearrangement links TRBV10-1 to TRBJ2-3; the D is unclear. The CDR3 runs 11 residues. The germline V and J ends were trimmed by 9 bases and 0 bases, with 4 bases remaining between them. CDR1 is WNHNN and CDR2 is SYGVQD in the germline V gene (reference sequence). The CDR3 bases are TGCGCCAGTACTAGCACAGATACGCAGTATTTT. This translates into CASTSTDTQYF.

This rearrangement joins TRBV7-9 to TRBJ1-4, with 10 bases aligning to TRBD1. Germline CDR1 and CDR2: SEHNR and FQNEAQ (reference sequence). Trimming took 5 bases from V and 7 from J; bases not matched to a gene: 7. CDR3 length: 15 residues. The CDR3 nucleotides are TGTGCCAGCAGCCCGGGACAGGGGATCGGTGAAAAACTGTTTTTT. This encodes CASSPGQGIGEKLFF.